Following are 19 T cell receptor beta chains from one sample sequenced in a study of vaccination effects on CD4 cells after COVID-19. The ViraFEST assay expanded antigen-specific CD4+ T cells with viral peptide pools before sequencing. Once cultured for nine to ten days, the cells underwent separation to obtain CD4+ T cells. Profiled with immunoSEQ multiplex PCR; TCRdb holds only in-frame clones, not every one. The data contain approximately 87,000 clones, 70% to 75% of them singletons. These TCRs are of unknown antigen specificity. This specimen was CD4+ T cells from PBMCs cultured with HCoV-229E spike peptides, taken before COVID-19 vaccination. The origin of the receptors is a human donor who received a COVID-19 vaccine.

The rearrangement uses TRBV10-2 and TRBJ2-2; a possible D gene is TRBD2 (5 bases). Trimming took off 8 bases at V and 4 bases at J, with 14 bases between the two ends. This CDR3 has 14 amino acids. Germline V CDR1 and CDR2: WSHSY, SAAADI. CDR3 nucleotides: TGCGCCAGCCTGGCTAGCCCAAGCACCGGGGAGCTGTTTTTT. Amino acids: CASLASPSTGELFF.

Here the CDR3 reads CASSQGQDQPQHF. Here the CDR3 DNA reads TGTGCCAGCAGCCAGGGACAGGATCAGCCCCAGCATTTT. V gene TRBV3-1 (or the pseudogene TRBV3-2) combines with J gene TRBJ1-5; 8 nucleotides match TRBD1. The germline gives CDR1 LGHDT, CDR2 YNNKEL (reference sequence). V lost 3 bases, J lost 5 bases, and 0 bases stayed unmatched. The CDR3 is made up of 13 amino acids.

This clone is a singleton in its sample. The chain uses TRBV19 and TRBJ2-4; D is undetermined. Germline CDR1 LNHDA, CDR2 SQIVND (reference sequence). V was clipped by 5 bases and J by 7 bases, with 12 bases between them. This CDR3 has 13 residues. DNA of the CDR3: TGTGCCAGTAGTCGGGTATTAGGGAACATTCAGTACTTC. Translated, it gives CASSRVLGNIQYF.

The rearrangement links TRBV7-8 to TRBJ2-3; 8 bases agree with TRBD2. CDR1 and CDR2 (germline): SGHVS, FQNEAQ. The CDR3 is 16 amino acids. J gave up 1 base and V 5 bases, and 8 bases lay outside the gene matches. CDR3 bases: TGTGCCAGCAGCATGAGCGGGGGCCGAGGCACAGATACGCAGTATTTT. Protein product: CASSMSGGRGTDTQYF.

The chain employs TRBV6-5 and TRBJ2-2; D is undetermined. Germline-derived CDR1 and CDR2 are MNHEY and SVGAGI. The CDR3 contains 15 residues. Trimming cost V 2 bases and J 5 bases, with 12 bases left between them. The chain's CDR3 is CASSYDQPRTGELFF. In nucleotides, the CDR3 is TGTGCCAGCAGTTACGATCAGCCCCGTACCGGGGAGCTGTTTTTT.

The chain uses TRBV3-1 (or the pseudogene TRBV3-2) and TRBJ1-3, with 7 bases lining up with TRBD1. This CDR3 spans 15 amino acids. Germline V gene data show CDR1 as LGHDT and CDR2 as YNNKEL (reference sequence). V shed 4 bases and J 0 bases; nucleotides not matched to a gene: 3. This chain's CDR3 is CASSRDRNSGNTIYF. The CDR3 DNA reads TGTGCCAGCAGCCGGGACAGAAACTCTGGAAACACCATATATTTT.

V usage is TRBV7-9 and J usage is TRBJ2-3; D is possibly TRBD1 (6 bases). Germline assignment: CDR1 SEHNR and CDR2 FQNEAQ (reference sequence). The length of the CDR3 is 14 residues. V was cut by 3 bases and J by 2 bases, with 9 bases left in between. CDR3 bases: TGTGCCAGCAGCTTCACAGGGAACACAGATACGCAGTATTTT. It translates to CASSFTGNTDTQYF.

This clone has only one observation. In nucleotides, the CDR3 is TGTGCCAGTACCAAAAACCCCACAGGACTCTATGGCTACACCTTC. This encodes CASTKNPTGLYGYTF. The chain joins TRBV19 to TRBJ1-2; D is perhaps TRBD1 (5 bases). V gave up 7 bases and J gave up 4 bases, with 19 bases separating them. Germline CDR1 LNHDA, CDR2 SQIVND (reference sequence). This CDR3 has 15 residues.

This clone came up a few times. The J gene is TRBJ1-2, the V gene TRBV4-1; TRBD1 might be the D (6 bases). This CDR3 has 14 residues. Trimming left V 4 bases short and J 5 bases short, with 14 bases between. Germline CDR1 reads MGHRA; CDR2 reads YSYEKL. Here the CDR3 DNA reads TGCGCCAGCAGCCCCGGCGGACAGAAGTATGGCTACACCTTC. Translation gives CASSPGGQKYGYTF.

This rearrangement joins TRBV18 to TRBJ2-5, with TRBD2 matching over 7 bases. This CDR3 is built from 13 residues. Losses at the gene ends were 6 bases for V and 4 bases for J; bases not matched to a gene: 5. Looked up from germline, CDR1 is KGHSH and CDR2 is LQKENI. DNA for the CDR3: TGTGCCAGCTCCAGGACGGGGGGAGAGACCCAGTACTTC. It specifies CASSRTGGETQYF.

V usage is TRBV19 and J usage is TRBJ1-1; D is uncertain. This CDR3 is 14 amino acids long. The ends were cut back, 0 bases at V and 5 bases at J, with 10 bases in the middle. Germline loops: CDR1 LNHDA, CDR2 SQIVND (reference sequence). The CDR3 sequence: CASSIEPGRTEAFF. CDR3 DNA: TGTGCCAGTAGTATAGAGCCGGGGAGGACTGAAGCTTTCTTT. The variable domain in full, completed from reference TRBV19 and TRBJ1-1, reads DGGITQSPKYLFRKEGQNVTLSCEQNLNHDAMYWYRQDPGQGLRLIYYSQIVNDFQKGDIAEGYSVSREKKESFPLTVTSAQKNPTAFYLCASSIEPGRTEAFFGQGTRLTVV.

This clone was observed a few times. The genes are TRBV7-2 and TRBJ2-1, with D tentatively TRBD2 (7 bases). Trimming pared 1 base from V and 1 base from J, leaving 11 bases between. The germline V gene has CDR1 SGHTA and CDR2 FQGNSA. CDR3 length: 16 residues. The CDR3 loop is CASSLGGGVSYNEQFF. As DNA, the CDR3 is TGTGCCAGCAGCTTAGGAGGGGGGGTATCCTACAATGAGCAGTTCTTC.

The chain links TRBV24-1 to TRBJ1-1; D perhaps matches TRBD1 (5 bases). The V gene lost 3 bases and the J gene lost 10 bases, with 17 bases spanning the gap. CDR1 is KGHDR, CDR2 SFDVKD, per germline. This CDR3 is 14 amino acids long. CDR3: CATSDGGSGNLAFF. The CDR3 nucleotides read TGTGCCACCAGTGATGGGGGTAGTGGAAACTTAGCTTTCTTT.

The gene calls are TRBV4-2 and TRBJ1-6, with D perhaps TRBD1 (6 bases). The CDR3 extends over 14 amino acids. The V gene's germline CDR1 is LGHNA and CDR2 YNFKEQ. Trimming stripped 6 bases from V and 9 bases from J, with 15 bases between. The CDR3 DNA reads TGTGCCAGCAGTCTTCTCGGGGGCCTTTCACCCCTCCACTTT. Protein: CASSLLGGLSPLHF.

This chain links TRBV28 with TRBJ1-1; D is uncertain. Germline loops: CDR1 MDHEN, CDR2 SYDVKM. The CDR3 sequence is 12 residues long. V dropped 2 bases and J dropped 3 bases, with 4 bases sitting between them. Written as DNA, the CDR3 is TGTGCCAGCAGTTTAGCGTACACTGAAGCTTTCTTT. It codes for CASSLAYTEAFF.

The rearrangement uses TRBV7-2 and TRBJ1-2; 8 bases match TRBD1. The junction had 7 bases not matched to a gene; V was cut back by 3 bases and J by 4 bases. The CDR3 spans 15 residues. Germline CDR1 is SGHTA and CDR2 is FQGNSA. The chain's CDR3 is CASSFAGGALYGYTF. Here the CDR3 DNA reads TGTGCCAGCAGCTTTGCAGGGGGCGCCCTCTATGGCTACACCTTC. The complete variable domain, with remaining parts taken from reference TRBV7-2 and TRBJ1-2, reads GAGVSQSPSNKVTEKGKDVELRCDPISGHTALYWYRQSLGQGLEFLIYFQGNSAPDKSGLPSDRFSAERTGGSVSTLTIQRTQQEDSAVYLCASSFAGGALYGYTFGSGTRLTVV.

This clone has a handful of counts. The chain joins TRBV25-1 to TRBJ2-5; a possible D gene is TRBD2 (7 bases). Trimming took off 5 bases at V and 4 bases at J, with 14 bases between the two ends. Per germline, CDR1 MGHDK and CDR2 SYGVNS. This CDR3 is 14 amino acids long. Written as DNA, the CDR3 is TGTGCCAGCAGTCGTGGGGGGGCCGGAGAGACCCAGTACTTC. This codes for CASSRGGAGETQYF.

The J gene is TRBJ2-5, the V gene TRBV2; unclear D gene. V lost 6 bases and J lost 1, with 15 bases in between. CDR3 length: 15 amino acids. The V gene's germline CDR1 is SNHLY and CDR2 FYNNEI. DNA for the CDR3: TGTGCCAGCAGACCGCCCCATAGTACCCAAGAGACCCAGTACTTC. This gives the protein CASRPPHSTQETQYF.

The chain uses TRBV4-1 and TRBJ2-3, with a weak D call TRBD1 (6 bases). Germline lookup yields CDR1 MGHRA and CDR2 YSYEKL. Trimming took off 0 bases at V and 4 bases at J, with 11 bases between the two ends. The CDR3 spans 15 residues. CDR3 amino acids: CASSQEVRQADTQYF. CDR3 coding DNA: TGCGCCAGCAGCCAAGAAGTGAGACAGGCAGATACGCAGTATTTT.